What follows are 15 T cell receptor beta chains derived from one specimen sequenced in a study of blood T cell repertoires in COVID-19. Using immunoSEQ multiplex PCR, the repertoire was profiled, and TCRdb retains in-frame clones only, with some absent. Here the sample spans tens of thousands of clones, over 85% being singletons. Sequencing was done on a sample of peripheral blood. The receptors come from a man older than 75 with acute or convalescent COVID-19.

The rearrangement joins TRBV19 to TRBJ1-6, with D unresolved. Trimming took off 3 bases at V and 13 bases at J, with 13 bases between the two ends. The CDR3 is 13 residues long. The germline V gene encodes CDR1 LNHDA and CDR2 SQIVND (reference sequence). DNA of the CDR3: TGTGCCAGTAGTATCCTCGACAATCCTCCCCTCCACTTT. Translation: CASSILDNPPLHF. The full variable domain, in which reference TRBV19 and TRBJ1-6 provide the parts outside the CDR3, is DGGITQSPKYLFRKEGQNVTLSCEQNLNHDAMYWYRQDPGQGLRLIYYSQIVNDFQKGDIAEGYSVSREKKESFPLTVTSAQKNPTAFYLCASSILDNPPLHFGNGTRLTVT.

V and J are TRBV12-3 or TRBV12-4 and TRBJ1-5, with 8 bases fitting TRBD1. This CDR3 has 13 amino acids. V lost 5 bases to trimming and J lost 7 bases; unmatched junction nucleotides: 4. The CDR3 nucleotides are TGTGCCAGCAGTCAACAGGGGGGCCAGCCCCAGCATTTT. Translation gives CASSQQGGQPQHF.

The rearrangement joins TRBV28 to TRBJ2-5; D is undetermined. The CDR3 is made up of 11 amino acids. V lost 3 bases and J 5 bases, leaving 4 bases between the germline ends. CDR1 is MDHEN and CDR2 is SYDVKM in the germline V gene. CDR3 DNA sequence: TGTGCCAGCAGTTTCCGGGAGACCCAGTACTTC. Translating gives CASSFRETQYF.

The chain employs TRBV9 and TRBJ2-2, with 11 bases fitting TRBD2. This CDR3 has 16 amino acids. In germline, CDR1 is SGDLS, CDR2 YYNGEE. Germline trimming cut 4 bases from V and 3 bases from J; bases unmatched to any gene: 5. The CDR3 DNA reads as TGTGCCAGCAGCTCCGCTAGCGGGGGGCACACCGGGGAGCTGTTTTTT. Amino acids: CASSSASGGHTGELFF. The complete variable domain, with remaining parts taken from reference TRBV9 and TRBJ2-2, reads DSGVTQTPKHLITATGQRVTLRCSPRSGDLSVYWYQQSLDQGLQFLIQYYNGEERAKGNILERFSAQQFPDLHSELNLSSLELGDSALYFCASSSASGGHTGELFFGEGSRLTVL.

V usage is TRBV5-5 and J usage is TRBJ2-2; D perhaps matches TRBD2 (5 bases). Germline lookup yields CDR1 SGHKS and CDR2 YYEKEE (reference sequence). The CDR3 totals 14 residues. Trimming stripped 4 bases from V and 1 base from J, with 8 bases between. The DNA for the CDR3 is TGTGCCAGCAGCGCCGGACTGAACACCGGGGAGCTGTTTTTT. Translation: CASSAGLNTGELFF.

J is TRBJ1-6 and V is TRBV11-1; D call uncertain. The germline V and J ends were trimmed by 6 bases and 6 bases, with 9 bases remaining between them. Germline loops: CDR1 SGHAT, CDR2 FQDESV (reference sequence). This CDR3 is built from 13 residues. The CDR3 nucleotides are TGTGCCAGCAGGTCCCAGGTTAATTCACCCCTCCACTTT. This sequence encodes CASRSQVNSPLHF.

This clone was observed once. This chain connects TRBV5-6 to TRBJ1-2; D remains ambiguous. Germline CDR1 reads SGHDT; CDR2 reads YYEEEE. The CDR3 spans 14 residues. Trimming removed 7 bases from V and 1 base from J, with 14 bases in between. The chain's CDR3 is CASSGVPFNYGYTF. The DNA of the CDR3 is TGTGCCAGCTCCGGGGTACCGTTTAACTATGGCTACACCTTC.

The genes are TRBV11-2 and TRBJ2-7; a weak D match, TRBD2 (6 bases). V dropped 8 bases and J dropped 2 bases, with 13 bases sitting between them. The CDR3 totals 13 residues. Germline values: CDR1 SGHAT, CDR2 FQNNGV. The CDR3 spells CASGTGLPYEQYF. DNA for the CDR3: TGTGCCAGCGGAACGGGACTCCCCTACGAGCAGTACTTC.

V gene TRBV14 combines with J gene TRBJ1-1; the D is unclear. The CDR3 loop spans 16 amino acids. Germline V lookup: CDR1 SGHDN, CDR2 FVKESK. Trimming shortened V by 0 bases and J by 6 bases, and 17 bases separated the two germline ends. Written as DNA, the CDR3 is TGTGCCAGCAGCCAAGATAATCGAGTCGGAGGAGCTGAAGCTTTCTTT. It is translated as CASSQDNRVGGAEAFF.

The chain has TRBV19 and TRBJ2-5; D remains ambiguous. This CDR3 is 13 amino acids long. The germline V gene encodes CDR1 LNHDA and CDR2 SQIVND (reference sequence). Trimming pared 1 base from V and 5 bases from J, leaving 8 bases between. CDR3 protein: CASSIGRVETQYF. The CDR3 DNA reads TGTGCCAGTAGTATAGGACGGGTGGAGACCCAGTACTTC.

CDR3 DNA sequence: TGTGCCTGGAGTGGCGGGGGGCCGGGTGAGCAGTTCTTC. This translates into CAWSGGGPGEQFF. The gene calls are TRBV30 and TRBJ2-1; the match to TRBD2 covers 8 bases. CDR1 is GTSNPN and CDR2 is SVGIG in the germline V gene (reference sequence). Trimming removed 1 base from V and 9 bases from J; junction bases left unmatched: 5. The CDR3 loop spans 13 amino acids.

The chain recombines TRBV7-9 with TRBJ2-1; 8 positions match TRBD1. V shed 3 bases, J shed 5 bases, and the junction held 9 bases outside the gene matches. Germline V lookup: CDR1 SEHNR, CDR2 FQNEAQ (reference sequence). The CDR3 is 16 residues long. CDR3 residues: CASSFPRTGSDNEQFF. DNA of the CDR3: TGTGCCAGCAGCTTCCCCAGGACAGGGTCAGACAATGAGCAGTTCTTC.

The genes are TRBV5-6 and TRBJ1-2; D is perhaps TRBD1 (5 bases). This CDR3 spans 13 amino acids. The ends were cut back, 5 bases at V and 3 bases at J, with 11 bases in the middle. The germline V gene encodes CDR1 SGHDT and CDR2 YYEEEE. The DNA of the CDR3 is TGTGCCAGCAGTATCGGGGGGTACTATGGCTACACCTTC. Its protein product is CASSIGGYYGYTF.

The rearrangement links TRBV4-2 to TRBJ1-5, with D tentatively TRBD1 (6 bases). The CDR3 spans 15 residues. Germline loops: CDR1 LGHNA, CDR2 YNFKEQ. Deletions cut 0 bases from V and 3 bases from J, with 9 bases between. Here the CDR3 DNA reads TGTGCCAGCAGCCAAGATGGACAGCCCAATCAGCCCCAGCATTTT. Amino acid sequence: CASSQDGQPNQPQHF.

The V and J genes are TRBV6-5 and TRBJ1-2, with 8 bases aligning to TRBD1. The V segment lost 0 bases and the J segment 0 bases; nucleotides outside the gene matches: 3. The CDR3 contains 16 residues. Germline V gene data show CDR1 as MNHEY and CDR2 as SVGAGI. DNA for the CDR3: TGTGCCAGCAGTTACTCGGGGACAGGAGCTAACTATGGCTACACCTTC. It translates to CASSYSGTGANYGYTF.